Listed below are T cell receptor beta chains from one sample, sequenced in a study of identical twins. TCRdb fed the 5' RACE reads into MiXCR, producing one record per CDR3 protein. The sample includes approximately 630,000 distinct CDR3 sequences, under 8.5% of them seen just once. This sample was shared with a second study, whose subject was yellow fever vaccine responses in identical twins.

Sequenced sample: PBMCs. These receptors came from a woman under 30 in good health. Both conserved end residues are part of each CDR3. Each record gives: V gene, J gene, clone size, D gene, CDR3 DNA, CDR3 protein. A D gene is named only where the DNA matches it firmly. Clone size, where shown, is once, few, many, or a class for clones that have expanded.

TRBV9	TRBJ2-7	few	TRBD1	TGTGCCAGCAGCGTAGGGACAGGGGGCAGCGAGCAGTACTTC	CASSVGTGGSEQYF
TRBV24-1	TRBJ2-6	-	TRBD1	TGTGCCACCAGTGGAAGGGACAGGGGGTTTATGGATGGGGCCAACGTCCTGACTTTC	CATSGRDRGFMDGANVLTF
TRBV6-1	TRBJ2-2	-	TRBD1	TGTGCCAGCCAATCCCTAGGGGGCCGACCCGGGGAGCTGTTTTTT	CASQSLGGRPGELFF
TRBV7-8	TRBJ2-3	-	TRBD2	TGTGCCAGCACCACGCATGGTACTAGCGGTTTAGATACGCAGTATTTT	CASTTHGTSGLDTQYF
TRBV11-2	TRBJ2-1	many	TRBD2	TGTGCCAGCAGCTTGTCTAGCGGGGGGAATGAGCAGTTCTTC	CASSLSSGGNEQFF
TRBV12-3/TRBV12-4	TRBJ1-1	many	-	TGTGCCAGCAGCCCCACTGAAGCTTTCTTT	CASSPTEAFF
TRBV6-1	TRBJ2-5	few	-	TGTGCCAGCAGTGAAGCTCCAGGCAGGCTCTCCGAGACCCAGTACTTC	CASSEAPGRLSETQYF
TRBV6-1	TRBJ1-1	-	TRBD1	TGTGCCAGCAGCACACAGGGGCCGGTAAGGAACACTGAAGCTTTCTTT	CASSTQGPVRNTEAFF
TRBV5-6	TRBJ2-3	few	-	TGTGCCAGCAGCTCCTCTAGGACAAGCACAGATACGCAGTATTTT	CASSSSRTSTDTQYF
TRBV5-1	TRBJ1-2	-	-	TGCGCCAGCTCCCCGGGACAAGACACGAGGAACTATGGCTACACCTTC	CASSPGQDTRNYGYTF
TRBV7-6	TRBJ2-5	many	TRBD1	TGTGCCAGCAGCCAAGATATCCGGGACAGGGAGGAGACCCAGTACTTC	CASSQDIRDREETQYF
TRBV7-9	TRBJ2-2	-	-	TGTGCCAGCGGGACAGGGCTAGCGGGAGCCACCGGGGAGCTGTTTTTT	CASGTGLAGATGELFF
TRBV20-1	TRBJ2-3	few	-	TGCAGTGCTATGGCAGGGGACACAGATACGCAGTATTTT	CSAMAGDTDTQYF
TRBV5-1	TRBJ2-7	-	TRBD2	TGCGCCAGCAGCCCCGAGGGACTAGCGGGCTCCTACGAGCAGTACTTC	CASSPEGLAGSYEQYF
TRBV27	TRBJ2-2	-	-	TGTGCCAGCAGTTTAGAGCAGAACACCGGGGAGCTGTTTTTT	CASSLEQNTGELFF
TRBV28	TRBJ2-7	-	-	TGTGCCAGCAGCTCCATATCCTACGAGCAGTACTTC	CASSSISYEQYF
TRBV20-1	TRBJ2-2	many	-	TGCAGTCCTAGAGGAGGGTTAAACACCGGGGAGCTGTTTTTT	CSPRGGLNTGELFF
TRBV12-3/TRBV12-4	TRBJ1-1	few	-	TGTGCCAGCAGTCAGGACCGGACCAGAACTGAAGCTTTCTTT	CASSQDRTRTEAFF
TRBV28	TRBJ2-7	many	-	TGTGCCAGCAGCTTAGGACAGTACTCCTACGAGCAGTACTTC	CASSLGQYSYEQYF
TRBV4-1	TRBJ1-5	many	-	TGCGCCAGCAGCCAACGCCAGGTGGGCAATCAGCCCCAGCATTTT	CASSQRQVGNQPQHF
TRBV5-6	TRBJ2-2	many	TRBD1	TGTGCCAGCAGCCCGACAGGGGGCTCGGTCGGGGAGCTGTTTTTT	CASSPTGGSVGELFF
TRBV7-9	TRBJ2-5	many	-	TGTGCCAGCAGCTCCCTAGTGGCCGGAGGAGAGACCCAGTACTTC	CASSSLVAGGETQYF
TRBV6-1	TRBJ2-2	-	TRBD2	TGTGCCAGCAGTGTGTTAGCGGGAGGGCCGTACACCGGGGAGCTGTTTTTT	CASSVLAGGPYTGELFF
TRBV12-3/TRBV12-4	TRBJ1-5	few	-	TGTGCCAGCAGTCCTCCACGGGGGCCCCAGCATTTT	CASSPPRGPQHF
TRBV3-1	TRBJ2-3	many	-	TGTGCCAGCAGCCCCCGTCAGGGCGGGCAGTATTTT	CASSPRQGGQYF
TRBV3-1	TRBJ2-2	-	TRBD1	TGTGCCAGCAGCCATTTTCGGGACAGGGTAACCGGGGAGCTGTTTTTT	CASSHFRDRVTGELFF
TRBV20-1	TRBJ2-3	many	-	TGCAGTGCTAGAGTAGCCGAGCTGAGGGCCACAGATACGCAGTATTTT	CSARVAELRATDTQYF
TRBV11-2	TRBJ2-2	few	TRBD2	TGTGCCAGCAGCTTATTAGCTAGCGGGAACACCGGGGAGCTGTTTTTT	CASSLLASGNTGELFF
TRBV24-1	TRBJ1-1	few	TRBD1	TGTGCCACCAAGGGACCCCCCAGGGGGGCCTATGAAGCTTTCTTT	CATKGPPRGAYEAFF
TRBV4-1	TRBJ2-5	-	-	TGCGCCAGCAGCCCAGCCAGGCAAGAGACCCAGTACTTC	CASSPARQETQYF
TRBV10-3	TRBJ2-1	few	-	TGTGCCATCAGTGATATCTTAAGTATGGGCGGGACCCCGGGGGACAATGAGCAGTTCTTC	CAISDILSMGGTPGDNEQFF
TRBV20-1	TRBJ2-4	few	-	TGCAGTGCTAGAGATTTAGAGGACAGTCTTCAGTACTTC	CSARDLEDSLQYF
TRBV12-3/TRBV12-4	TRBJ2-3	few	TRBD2	TGTGCCAGCACGAGCGGGAGGCTCCGGGGGGATACGCAGTATTTT	CASTSGRLRGDTQYF
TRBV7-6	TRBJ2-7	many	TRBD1	TGTGCCAGCAGCTTAGCCCTTCCGGGACAGGGCTCCTACGAGCAGTACTTC	CASSLALPGQGSYEQYF
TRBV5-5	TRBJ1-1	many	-	TGTGCCAGCTCATCGACACGAGGGGCCACTGAAGCTTTCTTT	CASSSTRGATEAFF
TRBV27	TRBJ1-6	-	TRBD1	TGTGCCAGCAGTTTTCAGGGGGCTAATTCACCCCTCCACTTT	CASSFQGANSPLHF
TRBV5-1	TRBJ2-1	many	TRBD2	TGCGCCAGCAGCAAGACTAGCGGGATGGGCAATGAGCAGTTCTTC	CASSKTSGMGNEQFF
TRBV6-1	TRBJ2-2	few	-	TGTGCCAGCAGCACCGGACAGACGAACACCGGGGAGCTGTTTTTT	CASSTGQTNTGELFF
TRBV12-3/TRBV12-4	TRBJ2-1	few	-	TGTGCCAGCAGTTGGGGACTCTCCTACAATGAGCAGTTCTTC	CASSWGLSYNEQFF
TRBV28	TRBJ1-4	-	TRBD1	TGTGCCAGCAGCCGTCGAGTCCCGGGACAGGGGGCTGGAGGTGAAAAACTGTTTTTT	CASSRRVPGQGAGGEKLFF
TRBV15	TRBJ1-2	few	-	TGTGCCACCAGCAGTACAGGAGACTATGGCTACACCTTC	CATSSTGDYGYTF
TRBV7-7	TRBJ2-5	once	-	TGTGCCAGCAGCTTAGGAATGGGACTCCAAGAGACCCAGTACTTC	CASSLGMGLQETQYF
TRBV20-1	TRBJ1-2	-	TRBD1	TGCAGTGCTAGTCCACAGGGGGTAAACGGCTACACCTTC	CSASPQGVNGYTF
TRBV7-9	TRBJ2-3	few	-	TGTGCCAGCAGCTTGGCCGGGACGGTGAGCACAGATACGCAGTATTTT	CASSLAGTVSTDTQYF
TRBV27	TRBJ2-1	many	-	TGTGCCAGCACCAGTACTCTGTACAATGAGCAGTTCTTC	CASTSTLYNEQFF